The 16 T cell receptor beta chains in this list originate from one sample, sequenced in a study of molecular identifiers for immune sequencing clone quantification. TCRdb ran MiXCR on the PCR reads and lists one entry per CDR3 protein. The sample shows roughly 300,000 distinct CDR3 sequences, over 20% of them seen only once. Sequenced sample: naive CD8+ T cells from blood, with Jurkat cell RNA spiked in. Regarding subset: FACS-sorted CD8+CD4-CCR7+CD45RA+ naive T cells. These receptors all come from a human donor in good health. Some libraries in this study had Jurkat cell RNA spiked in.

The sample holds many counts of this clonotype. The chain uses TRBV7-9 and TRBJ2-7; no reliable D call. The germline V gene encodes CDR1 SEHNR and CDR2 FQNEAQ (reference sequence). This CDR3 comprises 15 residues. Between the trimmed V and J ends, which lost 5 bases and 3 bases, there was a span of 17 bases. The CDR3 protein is CASSAPGLGHYEQYF. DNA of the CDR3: TGTGCCAGCAGCGCGCCCGGGCTCGGGCACTACGAGCAGTACTTC.

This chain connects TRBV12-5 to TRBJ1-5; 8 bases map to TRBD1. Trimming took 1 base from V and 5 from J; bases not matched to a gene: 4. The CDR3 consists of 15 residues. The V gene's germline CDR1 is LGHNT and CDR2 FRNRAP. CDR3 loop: CASGLAGQGDQPQHF. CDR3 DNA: TGTGCTAGTGGTTTGGCCGGACAGGGAGATCAGCCCCAGCATTTT.

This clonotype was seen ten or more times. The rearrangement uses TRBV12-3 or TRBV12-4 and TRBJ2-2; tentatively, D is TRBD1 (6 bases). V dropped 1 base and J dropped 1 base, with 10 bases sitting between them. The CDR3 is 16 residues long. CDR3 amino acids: CASSLGQGMNTGELFF. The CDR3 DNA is TGTGCCAGCAGTTTAGGGCAGGGGATGAACACCGGGGAGCTGTTTTTT.

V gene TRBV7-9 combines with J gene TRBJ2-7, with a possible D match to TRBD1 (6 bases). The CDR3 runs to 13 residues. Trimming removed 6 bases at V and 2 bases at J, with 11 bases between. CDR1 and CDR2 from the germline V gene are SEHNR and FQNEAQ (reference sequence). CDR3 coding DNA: TGTGCCAGCAGACCGGACAGCCCCTACGAGCAGTACTTC. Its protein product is CASRPDSPYEQYF.

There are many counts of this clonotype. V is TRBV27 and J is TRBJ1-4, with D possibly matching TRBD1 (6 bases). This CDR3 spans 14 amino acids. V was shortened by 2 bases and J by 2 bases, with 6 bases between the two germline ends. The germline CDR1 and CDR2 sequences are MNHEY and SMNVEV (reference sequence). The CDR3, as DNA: TGTGCCAGCAGTTTACAGGGGACTAATGAAAAACTGTTTTTT. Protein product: CASSLQGTNEKLFF.

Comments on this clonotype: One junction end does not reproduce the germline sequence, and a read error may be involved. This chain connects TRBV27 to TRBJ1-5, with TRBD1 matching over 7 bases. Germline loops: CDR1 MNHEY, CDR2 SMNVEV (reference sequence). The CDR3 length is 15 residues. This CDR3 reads CAGSFSGQSNQPQHF. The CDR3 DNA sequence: TGTGCCGGCAGTTTTTCGGGACAGAGCAATCAGCCCCAGCATTTT.

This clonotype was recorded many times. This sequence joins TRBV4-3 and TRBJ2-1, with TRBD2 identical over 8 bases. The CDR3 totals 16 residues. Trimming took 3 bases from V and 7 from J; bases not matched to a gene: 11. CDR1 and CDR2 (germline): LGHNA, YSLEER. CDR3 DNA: TGCGCCAGCAGCCAGGCCGGACTAGCCACTGGGAATGAGCAGTTCTTC. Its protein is CASSQAGLATGNEQFF.

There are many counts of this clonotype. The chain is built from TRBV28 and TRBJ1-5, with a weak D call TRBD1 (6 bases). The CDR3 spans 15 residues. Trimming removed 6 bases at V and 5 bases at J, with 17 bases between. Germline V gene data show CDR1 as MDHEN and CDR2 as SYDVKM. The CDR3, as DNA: TGTGCCAGCAGCTGGGGGGGCAGGGGCCATCAGCCCCAGCATTTT. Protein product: CASSWGGRGHQPQHF.

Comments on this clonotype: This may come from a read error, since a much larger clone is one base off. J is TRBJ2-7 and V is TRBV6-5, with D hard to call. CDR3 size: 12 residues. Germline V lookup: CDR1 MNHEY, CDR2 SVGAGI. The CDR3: CAGSQSQLEQYF. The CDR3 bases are TGTGCCGGCAGCCAGAGTCAGCTAGAGCAGTACTTC.

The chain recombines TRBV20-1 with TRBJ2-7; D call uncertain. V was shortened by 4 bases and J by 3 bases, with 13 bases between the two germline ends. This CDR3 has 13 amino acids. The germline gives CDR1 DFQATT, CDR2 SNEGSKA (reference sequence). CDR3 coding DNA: TGCAGTGCTACCCAGGTTGCTAGCTACGAGCAGTACTTC. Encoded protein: CSATQVASYEQYF.

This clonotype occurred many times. CDR3 protein: CASSQDRGLMNYGYTF. The CDR3 bases are TGCGCCAGCAGCCAAGATCGGGGGTTGATGAACTATGGCTACACCTTC. The V and J genes are TRBV4-3 and TRBJ1-2; D perhaps matches TRBD1 (5 bases). This CDR3 region has 16 residues. Trimming pared 0 bases from V and 2 bases from J, leaving 13 bases between. The germline CDR1 and CDR2 sequences are LGHNA and YSLEER.

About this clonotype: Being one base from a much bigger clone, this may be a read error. CDR3 protein: CSVEDWGEGNIQYF. The CDR3 DNA sequence: TGCAGCGTTGAAGATTGGGGAGAGGGGAACATTCAGTACTTC. The chain is built from TRBV29-1 and TRBJ2-4; D may correspond to TRBD1 or TRBD2 (5 bases each). Germline CDR1 reads SQVTM; CDR2 reads ANQGSEA. The CDR3 has 14 residues. The V gene lost 0 bases and the J gene lost 7 bases, with 13 bases spanning the gap.

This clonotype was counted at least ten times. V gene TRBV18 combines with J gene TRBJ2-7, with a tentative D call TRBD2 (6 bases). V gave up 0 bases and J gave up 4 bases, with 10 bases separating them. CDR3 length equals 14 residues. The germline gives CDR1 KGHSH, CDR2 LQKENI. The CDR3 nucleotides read TGTGCCAGCTCACCACCGGAGGCGGGGTACGAGCAGTACTTC. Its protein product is CASSPPEAGYEQYF.

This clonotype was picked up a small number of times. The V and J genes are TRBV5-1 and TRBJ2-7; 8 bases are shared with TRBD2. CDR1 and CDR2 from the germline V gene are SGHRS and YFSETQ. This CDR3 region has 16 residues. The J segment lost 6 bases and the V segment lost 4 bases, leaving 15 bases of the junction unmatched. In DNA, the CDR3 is TGCGCCAGCAGCCCGCAAGCGGGAGAACCACTTAGCGAGCAGTACTTC. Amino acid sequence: CASSPQAGEPLSEQYF.

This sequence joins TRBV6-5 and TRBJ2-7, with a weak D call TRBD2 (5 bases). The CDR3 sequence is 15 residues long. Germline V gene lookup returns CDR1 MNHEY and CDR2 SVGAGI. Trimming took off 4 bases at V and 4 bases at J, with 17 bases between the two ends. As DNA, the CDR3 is TGTGCCAGCAGTTCAACACCGGGATACAATTACGAGCAGTACTTC. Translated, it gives CASSSTPGYNYEQYF.

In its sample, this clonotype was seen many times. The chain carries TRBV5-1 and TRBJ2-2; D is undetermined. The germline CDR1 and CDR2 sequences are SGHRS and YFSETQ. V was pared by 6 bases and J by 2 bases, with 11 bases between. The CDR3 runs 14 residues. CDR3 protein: CASNDEPNTGELFF. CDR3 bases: TGCGCCAGCAACGACGAACCAAACACCGGGGAGCTGTTTTTT.